These 15 T cell receptor beta chains came from one sample sequenced in a study of control samples from healthy donors and cancer patients. The repertoire was sequenced with immunoSEQ multiplex PCR; TCRdb's copy has only in-frame clones and lacks some. The table records under 150,000 clones, 88% of them present only once. The sequenced material came from blood. The receptors derive from a woman aged 70 to 79 in good health.

The CDR3: CASSLRGLAEKETQYF. Written as DNA, the CDR3 is TGTGCCAGCAGCTTGAGGGGACTAGCGGAGAAAGAGACCCAGTACTTC. The chain uses TRBV7-9 and TRBJ2-5, with 11 nucleotides matching TRBD2. This CDR3 contains 16 residues. V was clipped by 3 bases and J by 3 bases; unmatched bases: 6. Germline values: CDR1 SEHNR, CDR2 FQNEAQ (reference sequence).

The J gene is TRBJ2-1, the V gene TRBV7-3, with D maybe TRBD2 (7 bases). Germline V gene data show CDR1 as SGHTA and CDR2 as FQGTGA. The CDR3 sequence is 14 residues long. The V end was cut by 5 bases, the J end by 10 bases, with 18 bases between. This chain's CDR3 is CASSLMGGPGEQFF. The CDR3 region has the DNA TGTGCCAGCAGCCTCATGGGGGGGCCGGGGGAGCAGTTCTTC.

The CDR3 DNA reads as TGTGCCAGCAGCGGAGGGCCCTCTAGCACAGATACGCAGTATTTT. The encoded protein is CASSGGPSSTDTQYF. J is TRBJ2-3 and V is TRBV3-1 (or the pseudogene TRBV3-2); D may be TRBD2 (6 bases). In germline, CDR1 is LGHDT, CDR2 YNNKEL (reference sequence). This CDR3 region has 15 residues. With 5 bases removed from V and 0 bases from J, the gap between germline ends came to 12 bases.

The sample holds a few counts of this clone. V gene TRBV4-1 combines with J gene TRBJ2-5; D not resolved. The CDR3 has 11 amino acids. Per germline, CDR1 MGHRA and CDR2 YSYEKL. Trimming stripped 2 bases from V and 7 bases from J, with 5 bases between. The CDR3 is CASSQLGTQYF. CDR3 nucleotide sequence: TGCGCCAGCAGCCAACTCGGGACCCAGTACTTC.

The chain is built from TRBV5-4 and TRBJ1-2, with D tentatively TRBD1 (6 bases). Germline V gene sequence: CDR1 SGHNT, CDR2 YYREEE (reference sequence). The CDR3 totals 12 residues. With 2 bases removed from V and 8 bases from J, the gap between germline ends came to 10 bases. Here the CDR3 DNA reads TGTGCCAGCAGCTTACAGGGCGCCGGCTACACCTTC. Translation gives CASSLQGAGYTF.

V is TRBV27 and J is TRBJ2-5, with 7 bases lining up with TRBD2. The J segment lost 5 bases and the V segment lost 1 base, leaving 13 bases of the junction unmatched. Germline assignment: CDR1 MNHEY and CDR2 SMNVEV (reference sequence). The CDR3 is 17 residues long. CDR3 sequence reads: CASSLYGAGVREETQYF. CDR3 bases: TGTGCCAGCAGTTTATATGGGGCGGGGGTACGGGAGGAGACCCAGTACTTC.

The chain couples TRBV7-9 to TRBJ1-1; the D is unclear. With 4 bases removed from V and 0 bases from J, the gap between germline ends came to 9 bases. CDR3 length: 14 amino acids. The germline V gene has CDR1 SEHNR and CDR2 FQNEAQ (reference sequence). DNA of the CDR3: TGTGCCAGCAGCTCGCCGACTGTGAACACTGAAGCTTTCTTT. The encoded protein is CASSSPTVNTEAFF.

The V call is TRBV12-3 or TRBV12-4, the J call TRBJ1-5, with no clear D. Trimming cost V 3 bases and J 2 bases, with 5 bases left between them. This CDR3 has 13 amino acids. CDR3 region: CASSFARNQPQHF. Here the CDR3 DNA reads TGTGCCAGCAGTTTTGCCCGCAATCAGCCCCAGCATTTT.

Here the CDR3 DNA reads TGTGCCAGTAGTATTCTGTGGACAGGGGTTGCGAACACTGAAGCTTTCTTT. Amino acids: CASSILWTGVANTEAFF. The chain couples TRBV19 to TRBJ1-1; 9 bases agree with TRBD1. This CDR3 has 17 amino acids. From germline, CDR1 is LNHDA and CDR2 SQIVND (reference sequence). V shed 3 bases and J 1 base; nucleotides not matched to a gene: 9.

This CDR3 is CATGGAGREKLFF. In DNA form, the CDR3 reads TGTGCCACCGGGGGGGCAGGGAGAGAAAAACTGTTTTTT. The chain employs TRBV27 and TRBJ1-4; maybe TRBD1 (6 bases). The CDR3 is 13 residues long. Germline assignment: CDR1 MNHEY and CDR2 SMNVEV (reference sequence). Trimming removed 10 bases from V and 8 bases from J, with 17 bases in between.

This sequence joins TRBV7-9 and TRBJ1-3; D gene unclear. The CDR3 has 14 residues. With 7 bases removed from V and 0 bases from J, the gap between germline ends came to 10 bases. CDR1 and CDR2 from the germline V gene are SEHNR and FQNEAQ (reference sequence). CDR3 sequence: CASNPGSSGNTIYF. CDR3 bases: TGTGCCAGCAACCCGGGAAGCTCTGGAAACACCATATATTTT.

The rearrangement links TRBV7-9 to TRBJ1-4; 8 bases agree with TRBD1. CDR1 is SEHNR and CDR2 is FQNEAQ in the germline V gene (reference sequence). The length of the CDR3 is 15 residues. Losses at the gene ends were 6 bases for V and 0 bases for J; bases not matched to a gene: 3. This chain's CDR3 is CASRSQGATNEKLFF. In DNA form, the CDR3 reads TGTGCCAGCAGATCACAGGGGGCAACTAATGAAAAACTGTTTTTT.

The chain joins TRBV5-4 to TRBJ2-5; no clear D. Germline loops: CDR1 SGHNT, CDR2 YYREEE (reference sequence). The CDR3 runs 15 residues. V was trimmed by 0 bases and J by 1 base, leaving 10 bases between them. CDR3 DNA: TGTGCCAGCAGCTTGGATCCTAGTTTCCAAGAGACCCAGTACTTC. This gives the protein CASSLDPSFQETQYF. The full variable domain, its missing parts supplied by reference TRBV5-4 and TRBJ2-5, is ETGVTQSPTHLIKTRGQQVTLRCSSQSGHNTVSWYQQALGQGPQFIFQYYREEENGRGNFPPRFSGLQFPNYSSELNVNALELDDSALYLCASSLDPSFQETQYFGPGTRLLVL.

Only a few counts were recorded for this clone. The chain is built from TRBV3-1 (or the pseudogene TRBV3-2) and TRBJ2-7; D may correspond to TRBD1 or TRBD2 (6 bases each). CDR1 is LGHDT and CDR2 is YNNKEL in the germline V gene (reference sequence). There are 15 residues in the CDR3. Between the trimmed V and J ends, which lost 1 base and 2 bases, there was a span of 12 bases. CDR3 DNA sequence: TGTGCCAGCAGCCAAGCCTGGGGGGCCCCCTACGAGCAGTACTTC. Protein sequence: CASSQAWGAPYEQYF.

The V gene is TRBV19, the J gene TRBJ1-2, with D uncertain. V was pared by 9 bases and J by 6 bases, with 8 bases between. Germline CDR1 reads LNHDA; CDR2 reads SQIVND (reference sequence). This CDR3 is built from 10 residues. CDR3 DNA: TGTGCCAGCTCCAGGAATGGCTACACCTTC. Amino acids: CASSRNGYTF.